Listed here are 21 T cell receptor beta chains from one sample, sequenced in a study of identical twins. MiXCR, applied by TCRdb to the 5' RACE reads, yields one record per CDR3 protein. The sample lists hundreds of thousands of distinct CDR3 sequences, over 8.5% occurring once. These records were also assigned to another study, of yellow fever vaccine responses in identical twins.

Sequencing input: PBMCs. Receptors were obtained from a young woman in good health.

This clonotype has ten or more counts. The chain recombines TRBV20-1 with TRBJ2-1, with D unresolved. Germline assignment: CDR1 DFQATT and CDR2 SNEGSKA (reference sequence). The CDR3 runs 10 residues. Trimming shortened V by 3 bases and J by 9 bases, and 6 bases separated the two germline ends. The CDR3 DNA follows: TGCAGTGCTAGTTATCCTGAGCAGTTCTTC. Amino acid sequence: CSASYPEQFF.

V is TRBV6-1 and J is TRBJ2-3; D possibly corresponds to TRBD2 (5 bases). The CDR3 is made up of 18 amino acids. Deletions cut 8 bases from V and 1 base from J, with 25 bases between. Per germline, CDR1 MNHNS and CDR2 SASEGT. The CDR3 DNA is TGTGCCAGCCGAAGGCCCCCCTCCGGGCCCGGGGGCACAGATACGCAGTATTTT. Translated, it gives CASRRPPSGPGGTDTQYF.

This clonotype was detected a few times. The chain uses TRBV28 and TRBJ2-7; D ambiguous. The CDR3 totals 15 residues. With 4 bases removed from V and 0 bases from J, the gap between germline ends came to 13 bases. Germline V gives CDR1 MDHEN, CDR2 SYDVKM. CDR3 sequence reads: CASSSPAKISYEQYF. The CDR3 DNA is TGTGCCAGCAGTTCCCCGGCAAAAATCTCCTACGAGCAGTACTTC.

This rearrangement joins TRBV21-1 to TRBJ2-3; TRBD2 was called by the table and not checked on the DNA. TRBV21-1 is termed a pseudogene. CDR3 length equals 19 residues. CDR3 DNA: TGTGCCAGCAGCAAAGGGTGGAGGACTAGCGGGGCGAACACAGATACGCAGTATTTT. The encoded protein is CASSKGWRTSGANTDTQYF.

In this sample, this clonotype turned up a few times. The rearrangement links TRBV5-1 to TRBJ2-5; 10 bases fit TRBD2. This CDR3 is built from 18 residues. The V segment lost 4 bases and the J segment 2 bases; nucleotides outside the gene matches: 14. In germline, CDR1 is SGHRS, CDR2 YFSETQ. CDR3 sequence: CASSGFGTSAFMQETQYF. The CDR3 DNA sequence: TGCGCCAGCAGCGGGTTTGGGACTAGCGCATTCATGCAAGAGACCCAGTACTTC.

Ten or more counts support this clonotype. The chain combines TRBV5-6 with TRBJ2-1, with TRBD2 matching 9 bases. Looked up from germline, CDR1 is SGHDT and CDR2 is YYEEEE. This CDR3 region has 16 residues. The V gene end was trimmed by 0 bases and the J gene end by 4 bases; junction bases not matched to a gene: 5. CDR3 DNA: TGTGCCAGCAGCTTGGGTTCAGCGGGAGGTTACAATGAGCAGTTCTTC. Encoded protein: CASSLGSAGGYNEQFF.

This clonotype was recorded a few times. The chain has TRBV20-1 and TRBJ2-5; tentative D call: TRBD2 (6 bases). Germline CDR1 DFQATT, CDR2 SNEGSKA (reference sequence). Trimming pared 3 bases from V and 0 bases from J, leaving 11 bases between. This CDR3 spans 14 amino acids. For the CDR3, the DNA is TGCAGTGCTAGCGGGAGCTGGTACCAAGAGACCCAGTACTTC. Translated, it gives CSASGSWYQETQYF.

This clonotype appeared many times. V usage is TRBV5-5 and J usage is TRBJ2-2; D could derive from TRBD1 or TRBD2 (5 bases each). V was trimmed by 2 bases and J by 5 bases, leaving 13 bases between them. Germline lookup yields CDR1 SGHKS and CDR2 YYEKEE (reference sequence). CDR3 length equals 15 residues. DNA of the CDR3: TGTGCCAGCAGCTTCAGGGAGAGGAGAACCGGGGAGCTGTTTTTT. Its protein is CASSFRERRTGELFF.

This clonotype showed up just a few times. The gene calls are TRBV6-2 or TRBV6-3 and TRBJ2-7; TRBD1 aligns across 10 bases. The germline CDR1 and CDR2 sequences are MNHEY and SVGEGT. V was clipped by 2 bases and J by 2 bases; unmatched bases: 3. This CDR3 spans 15 amino acids. CDR3 DNA sequence: TGTGCCAGCAGTTACGGGACAGGGGAAGCCTACGAGCAGTACTTC. Protein product: CASSYGTGEAYEQYF.

This clonotype was detected a few times. The V call is TRBV5-1, the J call TRBJ2-5; D is perhaps TRBD1 or TRBD2 (5 bases each). The CDR3 sequence is 15 residues long. V was cut by 0 bases and J by 4 bases, with 13 bases left in between. Germline CDR1 is SGHRS and CDR2 is YFSETQ. The DNA for the CDR3 is TGCGCCAGCAGCTTGGCGGGCAGGGCGGGAGAGACCCAGTACTTC. Translated: CASSLAGRAGETQYF.

This clonotype was seen only a few times. This rearrangement joins TRBV7-8 to TRBJ2-5; either TRBD1 or TRBD2 may fit D (5 bases each). Germline V CDR1 and CDR2: SGHVS, FQNEAQ. V dropped 7 bases and J dropped 3 bases, with 18 bases sitting between them. CDR3 length: 15 amino acids. The CDR3 loop reads CASITLKGTKETQYF. CDR3 DNA sequence: TGTGCCAGCATCACCCTTAAGGGGACCAAAGAGACCCAGTACTTC.

The rearrangement uses TRBV6-2 or TRBV6-3 and TRBJ2-7; TRBD2 agrees at 10 bases. In germline, CDR1 is MNHEY, CDR2 SVGEGT. The ends lost 6 bases at V and 7 bases at J; junction bases unmatched: 6. The CDR3 has 13 amino acids. CDR3 residues: CASRSSGGSEQYF. CDR3 nucleotide sequence: TGTGCCAGCAGGTCTAGCGGGGGCTCGGAGCAGTACTTC.

This clonotype has at least ten counts. The rearrangement links TRBV20-1 to TRBJ2-7; a weak D match, TRBD2 (5 bases). The CDR3 runs to 12 residues. V was pared by 6 bases and J by 4 bases, with 13 bases between. Germline V gives CDR1 DFQATT, CDR2 SNEGSKA (reference sequence). The CDR3 protein is CSAGREGYEQYF. CDR3 bases: TGCAGTGCCGGACGGGAAGGGTACGAGCAGTACTTC.

To note about this clonotype: A clone one base away is much larger, so this may be a read error. This chain uses TRBV28 with TRBJ2-3; 9 nucleotides agree with TRBD1. The germline CDR1 and CDR2 sequences are MDHEN and SYDVKM. This CDR3 is 15 amino acids long. The junction had 8 bases not matched to a gene; V was cut back by 5 bases and J by 5 bases. The CDR3 DNA reads TGTGCCAGCAGTCACGGGACAGGGTTAAGAGATACGCAGTATTTT. Amino acids: CASSHGTGLRDTQYF.

This clonotype was seen repeatedly, ten times or more. The V and J genes are TRBV5-1 and TRBJ1-1; D unclear. The CDR3 is 15 residues long. V lost 0 bases and J lost 0, with 9 bases in between. Germline V gene sequence: CDR1 SGHRS, CDR2 YFSETQ. The CDR3 bases are TGCGCCAGCAGCTTGGCTTCAGACATGAACACTGAAGCTTTCTTT. Translation: CASSLASDMNTEAFF.

V usage is TRBV4-1 and J usage is TRBJ2-3; D not certain. The V gene lost 0 bases and the J gene lost 3 bases, with 4 bases spanning the gap. The CDR3 has 13 amino acids. Germline V lookup: CDR1 MGHRA, CDR2 YSYEKL. CDR3 loop: CASSQEMTDTQYF. Here the CDR3 DNA reads TGCGCCAGCAGCCAAGAGATGACAGATACGCAGTATTTT.

This clonotype has at least ten counts. This rearrangement joins TRBV5-1 to TRBJ2-3; D call uncertain. From germline, CDR1 is SGHRS and CDR2 YFSETQ. The V gene lost 0 bases and the J gene lost 4 bases, with 15 bases spanning the gap. CDR3 length: 16 amino acids. Here the CDR3 reads CASSLVSEAWADTQYF. The CDR3 nucleotides are TGCGCCAGCAGCTTGGTGTCTGAAGCTTGGGCAGATACGCAGTATTTT.

Only a few counts were recorded for this clonotype. This rearrangement joins TRBV21-1 to TRBJ2-6; TRBD1 is the table's D call and was not checked against the DNA. TRBV21-1 counts as a pseudogene. CDR3 size: 20 residues. Written as DNA, the CDR3 is TGTGCCAGCAGCAAACCAAGAACCGGGACAGGGGCTTCTGGGGCCAACGTCCTGACTTTC. Its protein product is CASSKPRTGTGASGANVLTF.

The chain carries TRBV12-3 or TRBV12-4 and TRBJ1-5; D is unresolved. Trimming removed 4 bases at V and 0 bases at J, with 10 bases between. The CDR3 length is 15 residues. Here the CDR3 reads CASSYRGNSNQPQHF. In DNA, the CDR3 is TGTGCCAGCAGTTACCGGGGAAATAGCAATCAGCCCCAGCATTTT.

This clonotype was observed many times. The gene calls are TRBV5-1 and TRBJ2-5; 10 nucleotides line up with TRBD2. This CDR3 spans 16 amino acids. The junction had 10 bases not matched to a gene; V was cut back by 4 bases and J by 4 bases. Germline values: CDR1 SGHRS, CDR2 YFSETQ. Here the CDR3 DNA reads TGCGCCAGCAGCCTTGGACTAGCGGAGGGGACAGAGACCCAGTACTTC. It translates to CASSLGLAEGTETQYF.

This clonotype was picked up a small number of times. The rearrangement joins TRBV7-2 to TRBJ2-7, with D tentatively TRBD2 (5 bases). Germline V CDR1 and CDR2: SGHTA, FQGNSA. The CDR3 length is 16 residues. Trimming left V 1 base short and J 3 bases short, with 16 bases between. CDR3 in amino acids: CASSLGPGGPNYEQYF. CDR3 bases: TGTGCCAGCAGCTTAGGGCCGGGCGGGCCAAACTACGAGCAGTACTTC.